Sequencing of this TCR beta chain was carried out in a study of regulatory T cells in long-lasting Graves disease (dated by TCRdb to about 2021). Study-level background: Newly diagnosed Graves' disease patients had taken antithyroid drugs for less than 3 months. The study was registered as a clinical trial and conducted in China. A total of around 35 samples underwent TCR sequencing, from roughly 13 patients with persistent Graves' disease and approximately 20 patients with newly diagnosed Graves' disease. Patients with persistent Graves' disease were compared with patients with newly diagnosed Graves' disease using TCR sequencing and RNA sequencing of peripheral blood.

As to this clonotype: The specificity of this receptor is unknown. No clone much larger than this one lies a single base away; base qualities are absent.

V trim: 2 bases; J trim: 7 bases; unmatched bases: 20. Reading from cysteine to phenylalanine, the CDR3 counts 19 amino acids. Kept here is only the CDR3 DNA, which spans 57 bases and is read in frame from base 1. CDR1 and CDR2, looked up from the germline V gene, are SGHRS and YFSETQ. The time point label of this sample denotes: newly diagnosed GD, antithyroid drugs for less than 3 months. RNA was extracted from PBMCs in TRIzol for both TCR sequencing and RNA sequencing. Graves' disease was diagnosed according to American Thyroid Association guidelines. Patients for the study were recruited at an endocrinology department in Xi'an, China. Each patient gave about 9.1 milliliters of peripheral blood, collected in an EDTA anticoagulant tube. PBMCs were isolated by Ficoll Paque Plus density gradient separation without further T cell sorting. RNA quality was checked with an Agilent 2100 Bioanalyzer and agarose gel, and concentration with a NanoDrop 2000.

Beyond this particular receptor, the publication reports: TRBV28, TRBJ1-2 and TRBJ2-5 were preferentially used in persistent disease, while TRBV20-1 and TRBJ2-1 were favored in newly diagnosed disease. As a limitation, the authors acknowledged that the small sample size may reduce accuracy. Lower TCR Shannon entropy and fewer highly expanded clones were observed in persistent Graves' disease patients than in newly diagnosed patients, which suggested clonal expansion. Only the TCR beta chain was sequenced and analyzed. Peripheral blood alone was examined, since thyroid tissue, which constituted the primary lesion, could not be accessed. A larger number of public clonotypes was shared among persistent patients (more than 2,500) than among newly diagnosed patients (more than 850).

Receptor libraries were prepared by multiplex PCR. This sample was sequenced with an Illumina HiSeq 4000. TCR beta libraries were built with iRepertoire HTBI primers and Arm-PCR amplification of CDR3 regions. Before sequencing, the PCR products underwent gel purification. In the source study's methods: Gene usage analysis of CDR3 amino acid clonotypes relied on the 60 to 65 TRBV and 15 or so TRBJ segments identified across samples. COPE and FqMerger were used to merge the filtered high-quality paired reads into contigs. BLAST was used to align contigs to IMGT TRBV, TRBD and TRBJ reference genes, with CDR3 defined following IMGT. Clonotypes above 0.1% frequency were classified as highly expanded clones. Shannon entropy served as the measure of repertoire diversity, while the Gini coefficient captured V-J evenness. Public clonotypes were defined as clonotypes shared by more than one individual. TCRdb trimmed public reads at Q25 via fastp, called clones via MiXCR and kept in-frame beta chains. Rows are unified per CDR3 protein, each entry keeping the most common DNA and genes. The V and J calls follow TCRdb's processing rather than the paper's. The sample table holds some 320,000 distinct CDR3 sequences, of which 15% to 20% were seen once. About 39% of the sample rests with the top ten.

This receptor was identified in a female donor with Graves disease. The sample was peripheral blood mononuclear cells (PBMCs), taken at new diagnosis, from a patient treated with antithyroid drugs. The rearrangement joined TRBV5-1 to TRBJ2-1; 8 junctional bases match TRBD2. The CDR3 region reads CASSFLGGSKTSAGNEQFF. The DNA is TGCGCCAGCAGCTTCCTGGGAGGTAGTAAGACTAGCGCGGGGAATGAGCAGTTCTTC.